The clone carrying this TCR beta chain has more than one count but fewer than ten. This entry is derived from a study of blood T cell repertoires in COVID-19. Study in general: Specimens from acute and convalescent COVID-19 originated in the United States, Italy and Spain. T cells, B-cell-depleted T cells, or PBMCs provided the cDNA or gDNA that served as material.

V lost 4 bases, J lost 7 bases, and 8 bases lay in between. CDR3 size: 13 residues. Germline V lookup: CDR1 SGHTA, CDR2 FQGTGA. Per the authors' pipeline: Cell counts per sample came from amplifying reference gene primers. TCRdb's copy holds only in-frame clones and misses some; the assay was immunoSEQ multiplex PCR. That table gives V, J and clone size, and the DNA gave D and trimming. The sample shows 230,000 or so clones, roughly 84% of them seen only once. This chain joins TRBV7-3 and TRBJ1-6; maybe TRBD1 (6 bases). The receptor was derived from a man between 35 and 55 years old with active or convalescent COVID-19. Specimen: peripheral blood. CDR3 amino acids: CASSWTENSPLHF. CDR3 coding DNA: TGTGCCAGCAGCTGGACAGAGAATTCACCCCTCCACTTT. The complete variable domain, with remaining parts taken from reference TRBV7-3 and TRBJ1-6, reads GAGVSQTPSNKVTEKGKYVELRCDPISGHTALYWYRQSLGQGPEFLIYFQGTGAADDSGLPNDRFFAVRPEGSVSTLKIQRTERGDSAVYLCASSWTENSPLHFGNGTRLTVT.